The 4 T cell receptor beta chains below all came from one sample that was sequenced in a study of blood T cell repertoires in COVID-19. Repertoires were generated with immunoSEQ multiplex PCR, while TCRdb's copy carries only in-frame clones and drops some. The sample has approximately 400,000 clones, 88% seen once. Sequenced input: PBMCs or T cells enriched from blood (not recorded which). These receptors were collected from a woman between 18 and 29 years old who had recovered from COVID-19.

V usage is TRBV7-9 and J usage is TRBJ1-2; D might be TRBD1 (5 bases). Looked up from germline, CDR1 is SEHNR and CDR2 is FQNEAQ (reference sequence). The CDR3 covers 16 residues. Trimming took off 1 base at V and 8 bases at J, with 20 bases between the two ends. CDR3 amino acids: CASSLVGKGALGGYTF. The CDR3, as DNA: TGTGCCAGCAGCTTAGTAGGGAAAGGGGCCTTAGGGGGCTACACCTTC.

The count of this clone is one. The J gene is TRBJ1-2, the V gene TRBV6-2 or TRBV6-3, with 9 bases matching TRBD1. From germline, CDR1 is MNHEY and CDR2 SVGEGT. V trimming: 2 bases; J trimming: 4 bases; junction bases outside the gene matches: 5. The CDR3 is 15 amino acids. The CDR3 DNA reads as TGTGCCAGCAGTTACAACAGGGGGCAGCCCTATGGCTACACCTTC. Protein: CASSYNRGQPYGYTF.

The chain joins TRBV7-3 to TRBJ2-3; 9 nucleotides agree with TRBD2. Unmatched junction bases numbered 2, after V lost 4 bases and J lost 0 bases. This CDR3 comprises 15 residues. CDR1 and CDR2 (germline): SGHTA, FQGTGA. As DNA, the CDR3 is TGTGCCAGCAGCTCCGGGACTAGCAGCACAGATACGCAGTATTTT. It specifies CASSSGTSSTDTQYF. Full variable domain (missing parts from reference TRBV7-3 and TRBJ2-3): GAGVSQTPSNKVTEKGKYVELRCDPISGHTALYWYRQSLGQGPEFLIYFQGTGAADDSGLPNDRFFAVRPEGSVSTLKIQRTERGDSAVYLCASSSGTSSTDTQYFGPGTRLTVL.

The rearrangement links TRBV7-9 to TRBJ1-1, with D uncertain. Germline-derived CDR1 and CDR2 are SEHNR and FQNEAQ (reference sequence). V lost 6 bases, J lost 5 bases, and 13 bases lay in between. This CDR3 contains 13 residues. CDR3 in amino acids: CASSQVSGTEAFF. The CDR3 DNA follows: TGTGCCAGCAGTCAAGTCTCGGGGACTGAAGCTTTCTTT.